The 29 T cell receptor beta chains listed next were all sequenced from one sample in a study of identical twins. One entry per CDR3 protein, called by TCRdb with MiXCR from the 5' RACE reads. The sample gives approximately 670,000 distinct CDR3 sequences, 5.5% to 6.5% of which show up once; around 1.7% is in the top ten. Input material: naive T cells sorted from blood. These receptors all come from a young man in good health.

This clonotype was counted between two and nine times. This sequence joins TRBV18 and TRBJ2-3, with a weak D call TRBD1 (5 bases). The V gene lost 1 base and the J gene lost 4 bases, with 12 bases spanning the gap. The germline V gene encodes CDR1 KGHSH and CDR2 LQKENI. The CDR3 loop spans 15 amino acids. CDR3 bases: TGTGCCAGCTCACCACAAGGGGCCAACCCAGATACGCAGTATTTT. Protein: CASSPQGANPDTQYF. The full variable domain, rest sourced from reference TRBV18 and TRBJ2-3, is NAGVMQNPRHLVRRRGQEARLRCSPMKGHSHVYWYRQLPEEGLKFMVYLQKENIIDESGMPKERFSAEFPKEGPSILRIQQVVRGDSAAYFCASSPQGANPDTQYFGPGTRLTVL.

This clonotype was detected a few times. The chain joins TRBV18 to TRBJ2-7, with TRBD2 identical over 10 bases. Germline values: CDR1 KGHSH, CDR2 LQKENI. J was trimmed by 2 bases and V by 3 bases; bases with no gene match: 7. The CDR3 is 16 amino acids. As DNA, the CDR3 is TGTGCCAGCTCACCCCAGGGGACTAGCGCAACCTACGAGCAGTACTTC. As protein: CASSPQGTSATYEQYF.

Many counts were recorded for this clonotype. This CDR3 is CAISLVLAGVSYNEQFF. CDR3 nucleotide sequence: TGTGCCATCAGTCTCGTGCTAGCGGGAGTCTCCTACAATGAGCAGTTCTTC. V is TRBV10-3 and J is TRBJ2-1; 10 bases agree with TRBD2. The CDR3 has 17 residues. CDR1 ENHRY and CDR2 SYGVKD come from the germline V gene. V gave up 5 bases and J gave up 0 bases; unmatched junction bases: 7.

The rearrangement links TRBV19 to TRBJ1-6; D gene uncertain. The CDR3 length is 15 residues. CDR1 is LNHDA and CDR2 is SQIVND in the germline V gene (reference sequence). V lost 8 bases to trimming and J lost 2 bases, with 13 bases between them. The chain's CDR3 is CASSHGQTYNSPLHF. The CDR3 nucleotides are TGTGCCAGTTCTCACGGCCAAACCTATAATTCACCCCTCCACTTT.

Ten or more counts support this clonotype. The gene calls are TRBV6-5 and TRBJ1-2; no reliable D call. This CDR3 has 13 amino acids. Per the germline V gene, CDR1 is MNHEY and CDR2 is SVGAGI. V shed 2 bases and J shed 7 bases, with 11 bases lying between them. CDR3 nucleotides: TGTGCCAGCAGTTACAACGGTCGAGCTGGCTACACCTTC. Its translation: CASSYNGRAGYTF.

The chain uses TRBV5-6 and TRBJ1-1; D is uncertain. The length of the CDR3 is 15 residues. Germline values: CDR1 SGHDT, CDR2 YYEEEE. Trimming pared 1 base from V and 0 bases from J, leaving 10 bases between. CDR3 residues: CASSLFANMNTEAFF. CDR3 coding DNA: TGTGCCAGCAGCTTGTTTGCGAACATGAACACTGAAGCTTTCTTT.

CDR3 sequence: CASSPTSGRPYEQYF. CDR3 nucleotide sequence: TGTGCCAGCAGCCCGACTAGCGGGAGGCCCTACGAGCAGTACTTC. The chain uses TRBV3-1 and TRBJ2-7; 13 positions match TRBD2. J was trimmed by 2 bases and V by 4 bases; bases with no gene match: 2. The V gene's germline CDR1 is LGHDT and CDR2 YNNKEL (reference sequence). The CDR3 spans 15 residues.

This clonotype was recorded at least ten times. The chain recombines TRBV9 with TRBJ2-1; D ambiguous. Trimming pared 10 bases from V and 6 bases from J, leaving 14 bases between. Germline loops: CDR1 SGDLS, CDR2 YYNGEE. The CDR3 has 12 amino acids. The CDR3 region is CAGWVPPNEQFF. CDR3 sequence (DNA): TGTGCCGGGTGGGTTCCCCCCAATGAGCAGTTCTTC.

This clonotype was seen only a few times. The V call is TRBV4-2, the J call TRBJ2-1; D uncertain. The CDR3 consists of 17 residues. Per the germline V gene, CDR1 is LGHNA and CDR2 is YNFKEQ. V lost 0 bases, J lost 0 bases, and 12 bases lay in between. CDR3 loop: CASSQDARRSSYNEQFF. CDR3 DNA: TGTGCCAGCAGCCAAGATGCGAGGCGGAGCTCCTACAATGAGCAGTTCTTC.

V is TRBV2 and J is TRBJ2-7; 9 bases map to TRBD1. The ends lost 8 bases at V and 5 bases at J; junction bases unmatched: 4. The germline CDR1 and CDR2 sequences are SNHLY and FYNNEI. The CDR3 consists of 12 residues. DNA of the CDR3: TGTGCCAGCTTCTGGACAGGGGACGAGCAGTACTTC. The encoded protein is CASFWTGDEQYF.

Ten or more counts support this clonotype. CDR3 DNA: TGCGCCAGCAGCTTGGGGGAGGTGGGCACTGAAGCTTTCTTT. This translates into CASSLGEVGTEAFF. The J gene is TRBJ1-1, the V gene TRBV5-1, with D hard to call. Germline CDR1 is SGHRS and CDR2 is YFSETQ. CDR3 length: 14 residues. The V gene lost 0 bases and the J gene lost 4 bases, with 10 bases spanning the gap.

This clonotype was recorded a few times. This rearrangement joins TRBV29-1 to TRBJ1-1; D is unclear. V was trimmed by 5 bases and J by 1 base, leaving 11 bases between them. CDR3 length equals 13 residues. Germline assignment: CDR1 SQVTM and CDR2 ANQGSEA. The CDR3 DNA reads TGCAGCGTTAAGCCCAAGGCGAACACTGAAGCTTTCTTT. Translating it yields CSVKPKANTEAFF.

In this sample, this clonotype turned up a few times. The chain recombines TRBV7-9 with TRBJ2-5; TRBD2 matches at 12 bases. CDR1 is SEHNR, CDR2 FQNEAQ, per germline (reference sequence). Trimming at V came to 5 bases and at J to 5 bases, leaving 12 bases not matched to a gene. The CDR3 is 17 residues long. The CDR3 protein is CASSEPLAGGPEETQYF. CDR3 DNA sequence: TGTGCCAGCAGCGAACCCCTAGCGGGAGGGCCGGAGGAGACCCAGTACTTC.

Only a few counts were recorded for this clonotype. The chain has TRBV18 and TRBJ2-2; perhaps TRBD1 as D (6 bases). Deletions cut 5 bases from V and 4 bases from J, with 14 bases between. The CDR3 sequence is 15 residues long. Germline CDR1 is KGHSH and CDR2 is LQKENI. This CDR3 is CASSIGTLGTGELFF. The CDR3 region has the DNA TGTGCCAGCTCAATCGGGACATTGGGCACCGGGGAGCTGTTTTTT. The full variable domain, rest sourced from reference TRBV18 and TRBJ2-2, is NAGVMQNPRHLVRRRGQEARLRCSPMKGHSHVYWYRQLPEEGLKFMVYLQKENIIDESGMPKERFSAEFPKEGPSILRIQQVVRGDSAAYFCASSIGTLGTGELFFGEGSRLTVL.

The chain combines TRBV12-3 or TRBV12-4 with TRBJ1-2, with TRBD1 matching over 7 bases. The CDR3 covers 12 residues. Germline trimming cut 3 bases from V and 8 bases from J; bases unmatched to any gene: 3. CDR3 amino acids: CASSLGQTGYTF. In DNA form, the CDR3 reads TGTGCCAGCAGTTTGGGACAGACGGGCTACACCTTC.

This clonotype was counted at least ten times. The chain is built from TRBV6-1 and TRBJ2-1; 11 nucleotides line up with TRBD1. The V gene end was trimmed by 4 bases and the J gene end by 10 bases; junction bases not matched to a gene: 9. This CDR3 is 15 amino acids long. Germline V gene lookup returns CDR1 MNHNS and CDR2 SASEGT. The CDR3 sequence: CASSGTGGTKGEQFF. The DNA for the CDR3 is TGTGCCAGCAGTGGGACAGGGGGCACCAAAGGAGAGCAGTTCTTC.

This clonotype was counted once. The conserved closing phenylalanine or tryptophan is absent in this CDR3, likely reflecting a read error. This sequence joins TRBV7-9 and TRBJ2-5; D is unresolved. CDR3 length: 15 residues. V lost 1 base and J lost 2, with 11 bases in between. Germline loops: CDR1 SEHNR, CDR2 FQNEAQ (reference sequence). CDR3 DNA: TGTGCCAGCAGCTTAGTGGGCGGAGAACAAGAGACCCAGTACTAC. It encodes CASSLVGGEQETQYY.

The table lists this clonotype with many counts. The rearrangement links TRBV12-3 or TRBV12-4 to TRBJ2-1, with D perhaps matching TRBD1 (6 bases). The CDR3 spans 15 residues. The V end lost 3 bases, the J end lost 5 bases, and 14 bases lay between the germline ends. The CDR3 coding sequence is TGTGCCAGCAGTTTGGTTGGGGGCATTCACAATGAGCAGTTCTTC. It is translated as CASSLVGGIHNEQFF.

CDR3 in DNA: TGTGCCAGCAGCGAAGGGGCGGGACAGAACACTGAAGCTTTCTTT. Protein product: CASSEGAGQNTEAFF. This chain links TRBV7-8 with TRBJ1-1; possible D gene TRBD1, 6 bases. Trimming shortened V by 5 bases and J by 1 base, and 14 bases separated the two germline ends. The length of the CDR3 is 15 residues. Germline assignment: CDR1 SGHVS and CDR2 FQNEAQ.

In this sample, this clonotype turned up a few times. The V call is TRBV24-1, the J call TRBJ2-1; D ambiguous. The germline V and J ends were trimmed by 5 bases and 7 bases, with 8 bases remaining between them. The CDR3 is made up of 12 amino acids. Germline V lookup: CDR1 KGHDR, CDR2 SFDVKD. The CDR3 reads CATSAETNEQFF. The CDR3 nucleotides read TGTGCCACCAGTGCGGAGACAAATGAGCAGTTCTTC.

This chain joins TRBV10-1 and TRBJ2-3; D not certain. CDR1 and CDR2 from the germline V gene are WNHNN and SYGVQD (reference sequence). The V and J ends lost 3 bases and 2 bases respectively, with 15 bases between them. The CDR3 sequence is 16 residues long. CDR3 amino acids: CASSEARQSLTDTQYF. CDR3 DNA sequence: TGCGCCAGCAGTGAAGCTCGCCAGTCCCTCACAGATACGCAGTATTTT.

This clonotype showed up many times. The chain links TRBV7-9 to TRBJ2-7, with D possibly TRBD2 on 6 matching bases. The germline V gene encodes CDR1 SEHNR and CDR2 FQNEAQ (reference sequence). Deletions cut 6 bases from V and 5 bases from J, with 23 bases between. This CDR3 contains 16 residues. The CDR3 nucleotides are TGTGCCAGCAGTAACACGCGGGGCGCTGGGAGGCACGAGCAGTACTTC. It translates to CASSNTRGAGRHEQYF.

This clonotype was recorded at least ten times. The chain recombines TRBV29-1 with TRBJ2-3; 7 bases are a match to TRBD2. V lost 2 bases and J lost 2; bases outside the gene matches: 7. CDR3 size: 15 residues. CDR1 is SQVTM and CDR2 is ANQGSEA in the germline V gene. As DNA, the CDR3 is TGCAGCGTTGAACGTCTAGCGGCCCCCACAGATACGCAGTATTTT. Encoded protein: CSVERLAAPTDTQYF.

This clonotype was seen many times. This chain connects TRBV12-3 or TRBV12-4 to TRBJ1-4; 12 bases are shared with TRBD1. The CDR3 extends over 16 amino acids. V lost 5 bases and J lost 8; bases outside the gene matches: 9. The chain's CDR3 is CASSLTGTGGQEKLFF. In DNA, the CDR3 is TGTGCCAGCAGTCTTACCGGGACAGGGGGCCAGGAAAAACTGTTTTTT.

This clonotype was seen ten or more times. V gene TRBV5-4 combines with J gene TRBJ2-2; perhaps TRBD1 as D (6 bases). The germline V gene encodes CDR1 SGHNT and CDR2 YYREEE (reference sequence). Trimming took 5 bases from V and 0 from J, leaving 11 bases between them. The CDR3 consists of 15 residues. The CDR3 here is CASSIGQTNTGELFF. The CDR3, as DNA: TGTGCCAGCAGTATCGGACAGACGAACACCGGGGAGCTGTTTTTT.

This clonotype appeared many times. This chain uses TRBV29-1 with TRBJ2-3; D is possibly TRBD2 (5 bases). The CDR3 consists of 13 residues. Trimming took 5 bases from V and 2 from J, leaving 11 bases between them. Germline CDR1 is SQVTM and CDR2 is ANQGSEA. CDR3 DNA sequence: TGCAGCGTTCTCGGCGGGCACACAGATACGCAGTATTTT. Translation gives CSVLGGHTDTQYF.

The chain is built from TRBV5-5 and TRBJ1-4; the match to TRBD1 covers 9 bases. Germline CDR1 reads SGHKS; CDR2 reads YYEKEE (reference sequence). Unmatched junction bases numbered 6, after V lost 2 bases and J lost 10 bases. The CDR3 consists of 14 residues. CDR3 in amino acids: CASSFPGQGGKLFF. CDR3 nucleotide sequence: TGTGCCAGCAGCTTTCCGGGACAGGGAGGAAAACTGTTTTTT.

Worth noting for this clonotype: A much larger clonotype is one base distant, so this may be a read error. The rearrangement uses TRBV4-3 and TRBJ2-7, with D maybe TRBD1 (7 bases). This CDR3 region has 15 residues. Germline V gene data show CDR1 as LGHNA and CDR2 as YSLEER. CDR3 sequence (DNA): TGCGCCAACAGCCAAGCCATCCAGGGGGGCTACGAGCAGTACTTC. Translated, it gives CANSQAIQGGYEQYF.

This clonotype was observed a few times. The chain combines TRBV20-1 with TRBJ2-1, with D unclear. The V and J ends lost 7 bases and 4 bases respectively, with 14 bases between them. This CDR3 has 13 residues. Germline CDR1 reads DFQATT; CDR2 reads SNEGSKA (reference sequence). CDR3 nucleotides: TGCAGTGGTCGACTGCACCTTTACAATGAGCAGTTCTTC. This gives the protein CSGRLHLYNEQFF.